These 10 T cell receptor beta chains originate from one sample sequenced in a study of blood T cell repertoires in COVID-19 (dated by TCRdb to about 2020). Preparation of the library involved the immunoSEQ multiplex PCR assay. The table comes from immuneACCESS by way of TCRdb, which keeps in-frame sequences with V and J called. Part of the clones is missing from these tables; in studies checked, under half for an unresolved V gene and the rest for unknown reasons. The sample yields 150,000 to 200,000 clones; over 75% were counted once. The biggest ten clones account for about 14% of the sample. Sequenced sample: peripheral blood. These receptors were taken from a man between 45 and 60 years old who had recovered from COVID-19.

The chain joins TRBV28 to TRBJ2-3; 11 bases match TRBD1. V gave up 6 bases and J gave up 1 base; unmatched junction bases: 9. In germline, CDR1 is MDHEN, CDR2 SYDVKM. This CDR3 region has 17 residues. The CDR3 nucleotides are TGTGCCAGCAGGCCCCCCCCGGGACAGGGGGGCACAGATACGCAGTATTTT. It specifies CASRPPPGQGGTDTQYF.

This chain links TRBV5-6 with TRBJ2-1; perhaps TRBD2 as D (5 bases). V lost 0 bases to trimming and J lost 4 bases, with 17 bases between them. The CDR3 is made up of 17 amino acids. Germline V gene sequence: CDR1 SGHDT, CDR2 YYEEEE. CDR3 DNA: TGTGCCAGCAGCTTGGGGGGAGTGGGATTGTTGTACAATGAGCAGTTCTTC. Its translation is CASSLGGVGLLYNEQFF.

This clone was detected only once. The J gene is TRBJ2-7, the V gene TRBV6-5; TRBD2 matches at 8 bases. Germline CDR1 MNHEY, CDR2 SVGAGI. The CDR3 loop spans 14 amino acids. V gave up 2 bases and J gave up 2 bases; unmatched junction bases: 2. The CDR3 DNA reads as TGTGCCAGCAGTTACGCGGGAGGCCCCTACGAGCAGTACTTC. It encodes CASSYAGGPYEQYF.

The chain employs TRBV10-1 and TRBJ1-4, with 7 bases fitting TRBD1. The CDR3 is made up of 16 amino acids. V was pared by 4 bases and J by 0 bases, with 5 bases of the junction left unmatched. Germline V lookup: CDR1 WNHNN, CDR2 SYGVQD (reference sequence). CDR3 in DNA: TGCGCCAGCAGTGGGGGGACAGACGCAACTAATGAAAAACTGTTTTTT. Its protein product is CASSGGTDATNEKLFF.

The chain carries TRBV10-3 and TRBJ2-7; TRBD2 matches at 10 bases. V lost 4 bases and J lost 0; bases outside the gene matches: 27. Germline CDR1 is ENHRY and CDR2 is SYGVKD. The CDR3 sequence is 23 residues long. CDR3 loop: CAISGGVLGQGGLAVRPSYEQYF. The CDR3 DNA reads TGTGCCATCAGTGGAGGGGTCCTGGGGCAGGGAGGACTAGCGGTCCGGCCCTCCTACGAGCAGTACTTC.

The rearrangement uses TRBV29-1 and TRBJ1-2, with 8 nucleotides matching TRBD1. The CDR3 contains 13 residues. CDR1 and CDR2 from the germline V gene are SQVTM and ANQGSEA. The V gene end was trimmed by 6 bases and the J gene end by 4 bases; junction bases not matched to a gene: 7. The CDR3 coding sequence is TGCAGCGTCGCCAGGGGGCCTGGCTATGGCTACACCTTC. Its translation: CSVARGPGYGYTF.

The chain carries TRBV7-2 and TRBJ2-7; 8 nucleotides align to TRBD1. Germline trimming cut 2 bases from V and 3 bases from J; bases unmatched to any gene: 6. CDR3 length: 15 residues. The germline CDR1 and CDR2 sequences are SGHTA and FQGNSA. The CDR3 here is CASSLLQGVNYEQYF. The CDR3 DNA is TGTGCCAGCAGCTTACTACAGGGGGTTAACTACGAGCAGTACTTC.

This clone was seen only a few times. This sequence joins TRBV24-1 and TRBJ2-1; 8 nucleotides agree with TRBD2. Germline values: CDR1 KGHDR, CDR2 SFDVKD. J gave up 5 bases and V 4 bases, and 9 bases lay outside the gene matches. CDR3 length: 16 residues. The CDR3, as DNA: TGTGCCACCAGTGACCCCTCAGCGGGAGCCGACAATGAGCAGTTCTTC. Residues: CATSDPSAGADNEQFF.

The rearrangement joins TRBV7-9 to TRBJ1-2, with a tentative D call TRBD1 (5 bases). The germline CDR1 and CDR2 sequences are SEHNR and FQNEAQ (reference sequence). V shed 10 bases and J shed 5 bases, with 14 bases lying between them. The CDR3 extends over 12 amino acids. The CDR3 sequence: CATSTGGYGYTF. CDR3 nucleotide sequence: TGTGCCACCTCAACGGGGGGTTATGGCTACACCTTC. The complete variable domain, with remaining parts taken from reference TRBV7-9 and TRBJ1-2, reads DTGVSQNPRHKITKRGQNVTFRCDPISEHNRLYWYRQTLGQGPEFLTYFQNEAQLEKSRLLSDRFSAERPKGSFSTLEIQRTEQGDSAMYLCATSTGGYGYTFGSGTRLTVV.

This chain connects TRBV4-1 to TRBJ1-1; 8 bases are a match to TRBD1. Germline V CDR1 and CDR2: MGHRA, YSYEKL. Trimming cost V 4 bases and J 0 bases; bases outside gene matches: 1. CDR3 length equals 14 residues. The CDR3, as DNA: TGCGCCAGCAGCCGGACAGGGCTGAACACTGAAGCTTTCTTT. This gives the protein CASSRTGLNTEAFF.